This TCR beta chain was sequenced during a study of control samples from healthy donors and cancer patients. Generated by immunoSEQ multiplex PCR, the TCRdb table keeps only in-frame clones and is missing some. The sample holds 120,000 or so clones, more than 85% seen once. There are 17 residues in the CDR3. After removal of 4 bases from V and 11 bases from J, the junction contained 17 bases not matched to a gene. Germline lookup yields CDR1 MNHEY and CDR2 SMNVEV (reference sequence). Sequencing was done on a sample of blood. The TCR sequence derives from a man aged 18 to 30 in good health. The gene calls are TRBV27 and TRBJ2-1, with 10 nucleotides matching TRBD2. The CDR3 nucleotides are TGTGCCAGCAGTTCGGGCCTCTATGGGGCTAGCGGGAGACAGCAGTTCTTC. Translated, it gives CASSSGLYGASGRQQFF.